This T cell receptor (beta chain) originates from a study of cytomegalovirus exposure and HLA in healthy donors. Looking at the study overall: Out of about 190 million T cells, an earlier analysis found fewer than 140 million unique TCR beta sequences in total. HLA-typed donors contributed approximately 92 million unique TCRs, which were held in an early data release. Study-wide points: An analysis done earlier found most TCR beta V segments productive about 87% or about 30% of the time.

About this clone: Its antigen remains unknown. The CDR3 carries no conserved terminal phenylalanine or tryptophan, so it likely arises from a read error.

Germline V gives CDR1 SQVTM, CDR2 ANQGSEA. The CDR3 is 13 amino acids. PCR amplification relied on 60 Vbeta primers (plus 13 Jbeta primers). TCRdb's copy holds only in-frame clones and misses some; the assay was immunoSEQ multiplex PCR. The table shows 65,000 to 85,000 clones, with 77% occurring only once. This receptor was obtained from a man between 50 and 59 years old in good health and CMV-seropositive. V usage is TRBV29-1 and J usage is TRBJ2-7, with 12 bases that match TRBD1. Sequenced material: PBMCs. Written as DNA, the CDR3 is TGCAGCGTGAGGGACAGGGGGCCCTACGGGCAGTACCTC. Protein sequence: CSVRDRGPYGQYL.